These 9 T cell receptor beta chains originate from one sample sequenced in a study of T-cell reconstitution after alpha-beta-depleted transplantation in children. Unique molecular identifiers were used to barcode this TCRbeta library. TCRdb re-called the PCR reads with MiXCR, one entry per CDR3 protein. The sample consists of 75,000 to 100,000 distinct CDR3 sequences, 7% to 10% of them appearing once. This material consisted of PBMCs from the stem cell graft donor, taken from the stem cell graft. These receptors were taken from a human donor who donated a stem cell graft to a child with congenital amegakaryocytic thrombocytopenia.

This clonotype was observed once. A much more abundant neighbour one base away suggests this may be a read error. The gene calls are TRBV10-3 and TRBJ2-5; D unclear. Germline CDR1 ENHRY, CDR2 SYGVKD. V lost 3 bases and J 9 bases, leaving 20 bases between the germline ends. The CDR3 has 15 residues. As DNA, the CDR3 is TGTGCCATCAGTGACCATACTGAAGAAATGGAGCCCCAGTACTTC. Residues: CAISDHTEEMEPQYF.

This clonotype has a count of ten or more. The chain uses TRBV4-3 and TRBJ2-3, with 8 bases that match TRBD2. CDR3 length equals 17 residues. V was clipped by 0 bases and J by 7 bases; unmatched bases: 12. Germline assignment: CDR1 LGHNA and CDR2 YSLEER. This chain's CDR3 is CASSQDGTRVGDNTQYF. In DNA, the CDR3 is TGCGCCAGCAGCCAAGATGGGACTAGGGTCGGAGATAATACGCAGTATTTT.

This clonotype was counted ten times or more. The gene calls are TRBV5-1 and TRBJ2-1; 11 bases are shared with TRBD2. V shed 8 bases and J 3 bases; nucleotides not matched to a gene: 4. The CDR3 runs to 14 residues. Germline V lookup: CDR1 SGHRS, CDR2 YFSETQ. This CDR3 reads CASKLAGDYNEQFF. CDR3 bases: TGCGCCAGTAAACTAGCGGGGGACTACAATGAGCAGTTCTTC.

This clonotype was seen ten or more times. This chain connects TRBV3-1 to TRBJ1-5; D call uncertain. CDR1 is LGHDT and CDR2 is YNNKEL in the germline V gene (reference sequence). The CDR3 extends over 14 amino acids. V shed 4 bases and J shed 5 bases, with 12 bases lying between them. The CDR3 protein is CASSRESGHQPQHF. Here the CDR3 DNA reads TGTGCCAGCAGCCGGGAGAGTGGGCATCAGCCCCAGCATTTT.

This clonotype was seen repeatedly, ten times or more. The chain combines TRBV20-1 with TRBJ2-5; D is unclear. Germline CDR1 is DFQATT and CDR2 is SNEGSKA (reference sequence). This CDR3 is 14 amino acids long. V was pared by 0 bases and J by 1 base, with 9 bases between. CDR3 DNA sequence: TGCAGTGCTAGAGATGGGCTATTCCAAGAGACCCAGTACTTC. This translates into CSARDGLFQETQYF.

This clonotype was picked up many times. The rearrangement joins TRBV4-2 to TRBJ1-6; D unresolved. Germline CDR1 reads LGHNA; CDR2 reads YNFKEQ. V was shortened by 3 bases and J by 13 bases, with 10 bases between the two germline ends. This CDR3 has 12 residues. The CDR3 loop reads CASSQGIWPLHF. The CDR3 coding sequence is TGTGCCAGCAGCCAGGGGATATGGCCCCTCCACTTT.

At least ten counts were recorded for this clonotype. The CDR3 bases are TGTGCCATCAGTGAACGGACAGGGGTAGGCACTGAAGCTTTCTTT. This codes for CAISERTGVGTEAFF. The chain links TRBV10-3 to TRBJ1-1; 9 bases align to TRBD1. The CDR3 consists of 15 residues. V lost 3 bases, J lost 4 bases, and 6 bases stayed unmatched. Germline CDR1 ENHRY, CDR2 SYGVKD.

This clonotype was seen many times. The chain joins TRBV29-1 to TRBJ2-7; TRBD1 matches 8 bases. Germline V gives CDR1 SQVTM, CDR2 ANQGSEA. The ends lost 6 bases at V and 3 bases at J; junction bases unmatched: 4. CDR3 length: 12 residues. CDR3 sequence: CSVGTGIYEQYF. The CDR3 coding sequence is TGCAGCGTAGGGACAGGAATCTACGAGCAGTACTTC.

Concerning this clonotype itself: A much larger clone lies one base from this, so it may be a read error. The CDR3 spells CASSFRGLAYEQYF. The CDR3 bases are TGTGCCAGCAGCTTCCGGGGACTAGCCTACGAGCAGTACTTC. The chain joins TRBV7-2 to TRBJ2-7, with TRBD2 matching over 8 bases. J was trimmed by 2 bases and V by 3 bases; bases with no gene match: 3. Per germline, CDR1 SGHTA and CDR2 FQGNSA. The CDR3 totals 14 residues.